These 20 T cell receptor beta chains originate from one sample sequenced in a study of cytomegalovirus exposure and HLA in healthy donors. This PCR relied on a set of 60 Vbeta primers and 13 Jbeta primers. Profiling relied on immunoSEQ multiplex PCR, and the TCRdb table lists in-frame clones only, not all of them. The sample carries 130,000 or so clones, around 10% recorded once. The sequenced sample was PBMCs. The origin of the receptors is a woman between 40 and 50 years old in good health and CMV-seropositive.

This clone was seen more than once but under ten times. The J gene is TRBJ2-3, the V gene TRBV29-1; D unresolved. The CDR3 has 13 amino acids. Trimming took off 2 bases at V and 0 bases at J, with 6 bases between the two ends. Germline CDR1 and CDR2: SQVTM and ANQGSEA. CDR3 DNA: TGCAGCGTTGAATGGCAGAGCACAGATACGCAGTATTTT. Amino acids: CSVEWQSTDTQYF.

This clone has just a few counts. The chain recombines TRBV19 with TRBJ1-2; 7 positions agree with TRBD1. The CDR3 is 13 amino acids. Germline lookup yields CDR1 LNHDA and CDR2 SQIVND (reference sequence). V gave up 8 bases and J gave up 4 bases; unmatched junction bases: 7. In DNA form, the CDR3 reads TGTGCCAGTGCTCCGACAGGGTCCTATGGCTACACCTTC. Encoded protein: CASAPTGSYGYTF. The full variable domain, with the rest looked up from reference TRBV19 and TRBJ1-2, is DGGITQSPKYLFRKEGQNVTLSCEQNLNHDAMYWYRQDPGQGLRLIYYSQIVNDFQKGDIAEGYSVSREKKESFPLTVTSAQKNPTAFYLCASAPTGSYGYTFGSGTRLTVV.

This sequence joins TRBV15 and TRBJ1-5, with 7 positions matching TRBD1. Germline loops: CDR1 LNHNV, CDR2 YYDKDF (reference sequence). V trimming: 3 bases; J trimming: 3 bases; junction bases outside the gene matches: 5. This CDR3 spans 15 amino acids. The CDR3 coding sequence is TGTGCCACCAGCAGTGGGGGACAGTTCAATCAGCCCCAGCATTTT. Translating it yields CATSSGGQFNQPQHF.

A few counts support this clone. A much larger clone sits a single nucleotide away, making a read error possible. The chain combines TRBV6-5 with TRBJ1-1; possibly TRBD1 for D (6 bases). Germline lookup yields CDR1 MNHEY and CDR2 SVGAGI. This CDR3 region has 13 residues. V was trimmed by 5 bases and J by 6 bases, leaving 13 bases between them. CDR3 amino acids: CASSGQSVPEAFF. In nucleotides, the CDR3 is TGTGCCAGCAGTGGACAGTCCGTCCCTGAAGCTTTCTTT.

This clone was seen a few times. V and J are TRBV5-1 and TRBJ2-5; 11 bases match TRBD1. The CDR3 runs 19 residues. Trimming at V came to 4 bases and at J to 5 bases, leaving 19 bases not matched to a gene. Germline V gives CDR1 SGHRS, CDR2 YFSETQ. The CDR3 DNA reads TGCGCCAGCAGCATAGGACAGGGGGCGGTTGGTACACAATCGGAGACCCAGTACTTC. Protein: CASSIGQGAVGTQSETQYF.

This clone was counted between two and nine times. This chain joins TRBV5-4 and TRBJ2-2; 9 nucleotides agree with TRBD2. Looked up from germline, CDR1 is SGHNT and CDR2 is YYREEE (reference sequence). This CDR3 region has 15 residues. Trimming cost V 4 bases and J 3 bases; bases outside gene matches: 4. The CDR3 is CASSRGGADTGELFF. The CDR3 nucleotides read TGTGCCAGCAGCCGCGGGGGGGCGGACACCGGGGAGCTGTTTTTT.

This clone was detected a few times. J is TRBJ1-3 and V is TRBV19, with 7 positions matching TRBD1. The CDR3 runs to 17 residues. Germline loops: CDR1 LNHDA, CDR2 SQIVND (reference sequence). Losses at the gene ends were 3 bases for V and 2 bases for J; bases not matched to a gene: 10. The CDR3 loop reads CASSIEGQSFAGNTIYF. DNA of the CDR3: TGTGCCAGTAGTATTGAGGGACAGTCCTTCGCTGGAAACACCATATATTTT.

This clone was seen many times. The rearrangement joins TRBV6-1 to TRBJ2-6; D not resolved. The germline V gene encodes CDR1 MNHNS and CDR2 SASEGT. CDR3 length: 14 amino acids. With 6 bases removed from V and 0 bases from J, the gap between germline ends came to 6 bases. The CDR3 sequence is CASRAYSGANVLTF. CDR3 DNA: TGTGCCAGCAGAGCGTACTCTGGGGCCAACGTCCTGACTTTC.

The chain carries TRBV14 and TRBJ2-1; TRBD2 aligns across 9 bases. Trimming took 1 base from V and 4 from J; bases not matched to a gene: 2. Germline-derived CDR1 and CDR2 are SGHDN and FVKESK. The CDR3 extends over 15 amino acids. Written as DNA, the CDR3 is TGTGCCAGCAGCCAAGGACTAGCGGCATACAATGAGCAGTTCTTC. This translates into CASSQGLAAYNEQFF.

The chain recombines TRBV19 with TRBJ1-1, with D perhaps matching TRBD1 (5 bases). The CDR3 sequence is 16 residues long. From germline, CDR1 is LNHDA and CDR2 SQIVND (reference sequence). Trimming took 2 bases from V and 4 from J, leaving 17 bases between them. The DNA of the CDR3 is TGTGCCAGTAGTATATTGTCCTCTGGAGGGGCCACTGAAGCTTTCTTT. This gives the protein CASSILSSGGATEAFF.

This clone was recorded a few times. The chain is built from TRBV18 and TRBJ1-3; the D gene is possibly TRBD1 (6 bases). This CDR3 spans 16 amino acids. The V end lost 3 bases, the J end lost 0 bases, and 12 bases lay between the germline ends. Germline V gives CDR1 KGHSH, CDR2 LQKENI. In DNA form, the CDR3 reads TGTGCCAGCTCACCCCGGACAGCTCCCTCTGGAAACACCATATATTTT. Residues: CASSPRTAPSGNTIYF.

The chain recombines TRBV5-1 with TRBJ2-2; D gene unclear. CDR1 is SGHRS and CDR2 is YFSETQ in the germline V gene. Trimming took 5 bases from V and 3 from J, leaving 14 bases between them. The CDR3 contains 15 residues. CDR3 residues: CASRVGGMDTGELFF. The CDR3 DNA reads as TGCGCCAGCAGAGTCGGTGGTATGGACACCGGGGAGCTGTTTTTT.

This clone was detected a few times. This chain's CDR3 is CASSQIDRPESSYEQYF. The CDR3 DNA sequence: TGCGCCAGCAGTCAAATAGACAGGCCGGAGAGCTCCTACGAGCAGTACTTC. V usage is TRBV23-1 and J usage is TRBJ2-7; D may be TRBD1 (6 bases). TRBV23-1 carries the ORF label, with uncertain function. This CDR3 is 17 amino acids long. The V gene lost 2 bases and the J gene lost 0 bases, with 17 bases spanning the gap.

The gene calls are TRBV6-5 and TRBJ1-3; 9 bases line up with TRBD1. This CDR3 is built from 15 residues. V was clipped by 6 bases and J by 0 bases; unmatched bases: 3. The germline CDR1 and CDR2 sequences are MNHEY and SVGAGI. The CDR3 region has the DNA TGTGCCAGCAGGCGGGACAGGGTCTCTGGAAACACCATATATTTT. Protein product: CASRRDRVSGNTIYF.

The V and J genes are TRBV18 and TRBJ1-2, with 9 bases fitting TRBD1. Germline V gives CDR1 KGHSH, CDR2 LQKENI. V dropped 1 base and J dropped 8; count of bases not matched to a gene: 5. The CDR3 is 14 amino acids. CDR3 region: CASSPQQGARGYTF. As DNA, the CDR3 is TGTGCCAGCTCACCACAACAGGGGGCCAGGGGCTACACCTTC.

The chain couples TRBV5-4 to TRBJ2-5; 7 bases line up with TRBD1. The CDR3 has 14 residues. V lost 5 bases, J lost 0 bases, and 4 bases stayed unmatched. Germline loops: CDR1 SGHNT, CDR2 YYREEE (reference sequence). The CDR3, as DNA: TGTGCCAGCAGATCCGGGACAGACCAAGAGACCCAGTACTTC. Amino acids: CASRSGTDQETQYF.

The CDR3 DNA sequence: TGCGCCAGCAGACAAAACACTGAAGCTTTCTTT. Translation gives CASRQNTEAFF. V gene TRBV10-2 combines with J gene TRBJ1-1, with D uncertain. This CDR3 is 11 amino acids long. Germline V gene sequence: CDR1 WSHSY, CDR2 SAAADI. The V and J ends lost 6 bases and 2 bases respectively, with 4 bases between them.

The V and J genes are TRBV5-1 and TRBJ2-5, with D possibly TRBD1 on 6 matching bases. There are 14 residues in the CDR3. V was shortened by 2 bases and J by 1 base, with 9 bases between the two germline ends. Germline CDR1 and CDR2: SGHRS and YFSETQ. CDR3 nucleotide sequence: TGCGCCAGCAGCTTCGCAGGGGCCCAAGAGACCCAGTACTTC. Residues: CASSFAGAQETQYF. Based on the CDR3 plus reference TRBV5-1 and TRBJ2-5, the full variable domain is KAGVTQTPRYLIKTRGQQVTLSCSPISGHRSVSWYQQTPGQGLQFLFEYFSETQRNKGNFPGRFSGRQFSNSRSEMNVSTLELGDSALYLCASSFAGAQETQYFGPGTRLLVL.

This clone appeared a few times. The genes are TRBV4-1 and TRBJ1-2; 7 bases map to TRBD1. After removal of 1 base from V and 5 bases from J, the junction contained 4 bases not matched to a gene. This CDR3 is 14 amino acids long. Germline V gives CDR1 MGHRA, CDR2 YSYEKL. The CDR3 region has the DNA TGCGCCAGCAGCCAAGCTCCGGGACAGTATGGCTACACCTTC. This encodes CASSQAPGQYGYTF.

This chain connects TRBV7-2 to TRBJ2-2, with 7 nucleotides matching TRBD2. Germline CDR1 is SGHTA and CDR2 is FQGNSA. V lost 8 bases, J lost 6 bases, and 12 bases stayed unmatched. The CDR3 totals 15 residues. The CDR3, as DNA: TGTGCCAGCTCACTTGGGCCTCGGGAGGCCGGGGAGCTGTTTTTT. The encoded protein is CASSLGPREAGELFF.